A selection of T cell receptor beta chains follows, all from one sample in a study of radiotherapy plus CTLA-4 blockade in lung cancer. TCRdb's copy holds only in-frame clones and misses some; the assay was immunoSEQ multiplex PCR. Altogether tens of thousands of clones are present, 70% to 80% being singletons, with the ten largest covering just over 9.5%. The source material was peripheral blood, sampled from a patient treated with radiotherapy plus ipilimumab. All receptors derive from a human donor with non-small cell lung cancer who had stable disease on radiotherapy plus ipilimumab. CDR3s include the opening cysteine and the closing phenylalanine or tryptophan. The D gene is left open where the match is weak. Size is omitted from some rows. Given values are once, few, many or a class for expanded clones.

>16|TRBJ1-2|TRBV5-1|NA|NA
TGCGCCAGCAGCTTGGCGGGGCGGCGGGGCCCGTCGGGCTACACCTTC
CASSLAGRRGPSGYTF
>14|TRBJ2-3|TRBV15|few|TRBD2
TGTGCCACCAAAGCGGGGGGTTACACAGATACGCAGTATTTT
CATKAGGYTDTQYF
>12|TRBJ1-2|TRBV29-1|NA|NA
TGCAGCGTTGCCAGACAGCTCGATGGCTACACCTTC
CSVARQLDGYTF
>13|TRBJ2-2|TRBV29-1|NA|NA
TGCAGCGTTGATCAGGATAACACCGGGGAGCTGTTTTTT
CSVDQDNTGELFF
>14|TRBJ1-2|TRBV5-5|few|NA
TGTGCCAGCAGCTTGCCGGGACTGATTGATGGCTACACCTTC
CASSLPGLIDGYTF
>15|TRBJ2-5|TRBV6-5|NA|NA
TGTGCCAGCAGTTACCGTATCTCGCTAGCTGAGACCCAGTACTTC
CASSYRISLAETQYF
>14|TRBJ1-5|TRBV19|NA|TRBD1
TGTGCCAGTAGTAGACAGGGGGCTCGACAGCCCCAGCATTTT
CASSRQGARQPQHF
>16|TRBJ2-2|TRBV6-1|NA|TRBD1
TGTGCCAGCAGTGAGCAGACAGGGGGGAACACCGGGGAGCTGTTTTTT
CASSEQTGGNTGELFF
>16|TRBJ1-1|TRBV7-8|NA|TRBD1
TGTGCCAGCAGCCCACAGGGGGCTCTGGGGAACACTGAAGCTTTCTTT
CASSPQGALGNTEAFF
>14|TRBJ2-1|TRBV7-3|NA|NA
TGTACCAGCAGTCTTCAAGGCGGGGATCGCGAGCAGTTCTTC
CTSSLQGGDREQFF
>14|TRBJ2-7|TRBV6-1|NA|NA
TGTGCCAGCAGGGGAGTGACAGGCAAATACGAGCAGTACTTC
CASRGVTGKYEQYF
>16|TRBJ2-3|TRBV18|NA|NA
TGTGCCAGCTCCCAAAACCAGGGCAAGAGCACAGATACGCAGTATTTT
CASSQNQGKSTDTQYF
>14|TRBJ2-1|TRBV11-3|NA|TRBD2
TGTGCCAGCAGCGGGACTAGCGGGACCGGACAGCAGTTCTTC
CASSGTSGTGQQFF
>14|TRBJ1-3|TRBV2|many|NA
TGTGCCAGCACCTCGACAGTCTCTGGAAACACCATATATTTT
CASTSTVSGNTIYF
>13|TRBJ2-5|TRBV19|NA|TRBD1
TGTGCCAGTAGTAGAGACAGGGCGGAGACCCAGTACTTC
CASSRDRAETQYF
>14|TRBJ2-1|TRBV5-1|NA|NA
TGCGCCAGCACCCCACAGGGCCCCTACAATGAGCAGTTCTTC
CASTPQGPYNEQFF
>15|TRBJ1-6|TRBV7-2|few|TRBD1
TGTGCCAGCAGCCCCGAGGGACAGATTAATTCACCCCTCCACTTT
CASSPEGQINSPLHF